These 15 T cell receptor beta chains were sequenced from one sample in a study of OX40 agonist ivuxolimab in advanced cancers. Data came from immunoSEQ multiplex PCR; TCRdb stores just in-frame clones and leaves some out. The data hold 72,000 or so clones, with roughly 87% observed a single time. Sequencing was performed on CD4+ or CD8+ T cells sorted from blood, taken in a trial of the OX40 agonist ivuxolimab. The receptor source for this set is an adult with an advanced solid tumor such as melanoma, head and neck, liver or kidney cancer.

Regarding this clone: Other DNA sequences in this specimen translate into the identical CDR3. The rearrangement joins TRBV5-6 to TRBJ2-5; 8 nucleotides line up with TRBD2. J was trimmed by 2 bases and V by 2 bases; bases with no gene match: 2. Germline loops: CDR1 SGHDT, CDR2 YYEEEE. The CDR3 has 14 residues. For the CDR3, the DNA is TGTGCCAGCAGCTTCGGGGGGGGTCAAGAGACCCAGTACTTC. The encoded protein is CASSFGGGQETQYF.

The DNA for the CDR3 is TGTGCCACCAGCAGAGATAAGGAAAAACTGTTTTTT. It is translated as CATSRDKEKLFF. The rearrangement joins TRBV15 to TRBJ1-4; D is ambiguous. The germline V gene encodes CDR1 LNHNV and CDR2 YYDKDF (reference sequence). The ends were cut back, 0 bases at V and 8 bases at J, with 4 bases in the middle. CDR3 length: 12 residues.

V is TRBV7-2 and J is TRBJ1-1; the D gene is possibly TRBD1 (6 bases). The CDR3 spans 15 residues. Germline CDR1 is SGHTA and CDR2 is FQGNSA. V was cut by 0 bases and J by 4 bases, with 12 bases left in between. In nucleotides, the CDR3 is TGTGCCAGCAGCTTAGCCGGGGGCCTGAGCACTGAAGCTTTCTTT. This gives the protein CASSLAGGLSTEAFF.

The chain has TRBV7-9 and TRBJ1-1, with D maybe TRBD1 (6 bases). The CDR3 totals 14 residues. V shed 5 bases and J shed 0 bases, with 10 bases lying between them. Germline V gene lookup returns CDR1 SEHNR and CDR2 FQNEAQ (reference sequence). This CDR3 is CASSRQALNTEAFF. In nucleotides, the CDR3 is TGTGCCAGCAGCCGACAGGCGCTGAACACTGAAGCTTTCTTT. Using reference TRBV7-9 and TRBJ1-1 for the parts outside the CDR3, the full variable domain is DTGVSQNPRHKITKRGQNVTFRCDPISEHNRLYWYRQTLGQGPEFLTYFQNEAQLEKSRLLSDRFSAERPKGSFSTLEIQRTEQGDSAMYLCASSRQALNTEAFFGQGTRLTVV.

The chain has TRBV14 and TRBJ1-1, with D hard to call. Trimming cost V 4 bases and J 0 bases, with 18 bases left between them. This CDR3 region has 17 residues. In germline, CDR1 is SGHDN, CDR2 FVKESK. CDR3 DNA: TGTGCCAGCAGCCCCGGTTGGCGGCGAAACATGAACACTGAAGCTTTCTTT. Translating gives CASSPGWRRNMNTEAFF.

This clone was observed a single time. The chain carries TRBV5-1 and TRBJ2-5, with D possibly being TRBD1 (6 bases). V lost 4 bases to trimming and J lost 5 bases, with 18 bases between them. CDR1 SGHRS and CDR2 YFSETQ come from the germline V gene. The CDR3 spans 15 residues. CDR3 amino acids: CASSLSGTSSETQYF. CDR3 sequence (DNA): TGCGCCAGCAGCCTATCCGGGACATCCTCTGAGACCCAGTACTTC.

This clone has only a few counts. A junction end diverges from the germline sequence, so it may reflect a read error. V and J are TRBV18 and TRBJ1-1; D ambiguous. The CDR3 runs to 12 residues. Germline V CDR1 and CDR2: KGHSH, LQKENI. The CDR3 spells CASSSPNTEAFF. As DNA, the CDR3 is TGTGCCAGCTCATCACCGAACACTGAAGCTTTCTTT.

This sequence joins TRBV19 and TRBJ2-2; TRBD1 might be the D (6 bases). The CDR3 runs 15 residues. CDR1 is LNHDA and CDR2 is SQIVND in the germline V gene (reference sequence). Trimming pared 6 bases from V and 3 bases from J, leaving 14 bases between. The CDR3 DNA sequence: TGTGCCAGTAGAACCACAGGGTCGGACACCGGGGAGCTGTTTTTT. It encodes CASRTTGSDTGELFF.

The rearrangement uses TRBV7-2 and TRBJ2-5; 8 bases map to TRBD2. Germline V lookup: CDR1 SGHTA, CDR2 FQGNSA. The CDR3 is made up of 16 amino acids. The J segment lost 1 base and the V segment lost 2 bases, leaving 6 bases of the junction unmatched. The CDR3 sequence is CASSLLAGIRQETQYF. The CDR3 DNA reads TGTGCCAGCAGCTTACTAGCGGGCATCCGCCAAGAGACCCAGTACTTC.

The J gene is TRBJ2-7, the V gene TRBV27; D is undetermined. Germline V gene lookup returns CDR1 MNHEY and CDR2 SMNVEV (reference sequence). This CDR3 contains 15 residues. Trimming removed 2 bases from V and 1 base from J, with 12 bases in between. The CDR3 loop reads CASSLDTLSSYEQYF. The DNA of the CDR3 is TGTGCCAGCAGTTTAGACACCCTAAGTTCCTACGAGCAGTACTTC.

This chain connects TRBV27 to TRBJ2-7, with TRBD2 matching over 13 bases. Germline lookup yields CDR1 MNHEY and CDR2 SMNVEV (reference sequence). CDR3 length equals 16 residues. Trimming at V came to 3 bases and at J to 4 bases, leaving 6 bases not matched to a gene. In DNA, the CDR3 is TGTGCCAGCAGTTTCCTAGGGACTAGCGGGAAGTACGAGCAGTACTTC. It codes for CASSFLGTSGKYEQYF.

The gene calls are TRBV9 and TRBJ2-2; D may be TRBD1 (7 bases). The CDR3 covers 19 residues. Trimming pared 3 bases from V and 2 bases from J, leaving 23 bases between. Germline V CDR1 and CDR2: SGDLS, YYNGEE. CDR3 coding DNA: TGTGCCAGCAGCGCTCGCAGAGACGACAGGGAGGAAAACACCGGGGAGCTGTTTTTT. Protein: CASSARRDDREENTGELFF.

The J gene is TRBJ1-5, the V gene TRBV6-1; 7 bases are a match to TRBD1. The CDR3 is made up of 16 amino acids. With V trimmed by 1 base and J by 6 bases, 9 bases remained unmatched. Germline CDR1 MNHNS, CDR2 SASEGT. The DNA for the CDR3 is TGTGCCAGCAGTGAAGGCGTCCCGACAGGGTTTCAGCCCCAGCATTTT. This gives the protein CASSEGVPTGFQPQHF.

The chain uses TRBV19 and TRBJ2-1; TRBD2 aligns across 11 bases. Unmatched junction bases numbered 11, after V lost 8 bases and J lost 5 bases. The CDR3 is 16 amino acids. The germline gives CDR1 LNHDA, CDR2 SQIVND (reference sequence). CDR3 residues: CASHSGRARPDNEQFF. The CDR3 DNA reads as TGTGCCAGTCATAGCGGGAGGGCCCGCCCGGACAATGAGCAGTTCTTC.

CDR3 coding DNA: TGTGCCAGCAGTTTAAGACCGGGACTAGCGGGAGCCGGTGAGCAGTTCTTC. Its translation: CASSLRPGLAGAGEQFF. The chain recombines TRBV28 with TRBJ2-1, with TRBD2 matching over 14 bases. CDR3 length: 17 residues. V lost 2 bases and J lost 9; bases outside the gene matches: 9. Germline CDR1 reads MDHEN; CDR2 reads SYDVKM.